Each of the 8 T cell receptor beta chains below was sequenced from the same sample in a study of cytomegalovirus exposure and HLA in healthy donors. Researchers ran the PCR with 60 Vbeta and 13 Jbeta primers. Sequencing was performed with immunoSEQ multiplex PCR; in TCRdb, only in-frame clones are kept and a portion is missing. The profile shows over 150,000 clones, roughly 71% of them singletons. The sample taken for sequencing was PBMCs. The receptors were sampled from a woman in her fifties or sixties in good health and CMV-seropositive.

DNA of the CDR3: TGTGCCAGCAGTCCCGGGACTAGCGGGGGTAATGAGCAGTTCTTC. This encodes CASSPGTSGGNEQFF. The chain employs TRBV6-6 and TRBJ2-1; TRBD2 matches at 14 bases. With 5 bases clipped from V and 7 bases from J, the junction kept 4 bases outside the gene matches. The V gene's germline CDR1 is MNHNY and CDR2 SVGAGI (reference sequence). There are 15 residues in the CDR3.

This clone was counted once. This chain joins TRBV5-6 and TRBJ2-5; D might be TRBD1 (6 bases). The germline V and J ends were trimmed by 1 base and 5 bases, with 12 bases remaining between them. The CDR3 is 14 amino acids. Germline lookup yields CDR1 SGHDT and CDR2 YYEEEE. The CDR3 DNA is TGTGCCAGCAGCTTGAGGGGGATAGGGGAGACCCAGTACTTC. It is translated as CASSLRGIGETQYF.

This clone was detected a few times. The chain joins TRBV29-1 to TRBJ1-2, with 10 bases fitting TRBD1. V was pared by 7 bases and J by 7 bases, with 12 bases of the junction left unmatched. From germline, CDR1 is SQVTM and CDR2 ANQGSEA. This CDR3 comprises 14 residues. The CDR3 coding sequence is TGCAGCGGGAACGCCGGGACAGGGGCGGGTGGCTACACCTTC. Its protein product is CSGNAGTGAGGYTF.

This chain links TRBV5-1 with TRBJ2-5; D remains unclear. CDR3 length: 12 amino acids. V was pared by 1 base and J by 2 bases, with 3 bases between. Per germline, CDR1 SGHRS and CDR2 YFSETQ. The CDR3: CASSLRQETQYF. The CDR3 region has the DNA TGCGCCAGCAGCTTGCGGCAAGAGACCCAGTACTTC.

This chain links TRBV15 with TRBJ1-5; a possible D gene is TRBD1 (6 bases). CDR1 and CDR2 from the germline V gene are LNHNV and YYDKDF (reference sequence). V shed 1 base and J shed 3 bases, with 10 bases lying between them. The CDR3 is 15 amino acids. CDR3 residues: CATSRGGQYNQPQHF. Here the CDR3 DNA reads TGTGCCACCAGCAGAGGCGGACAGTACAATCAGCCCCAGCATTTT.

The chain is built from TRBV7-3 and TRBJ2-2; weak D call: TRBD1 (5 bases). V lost 2 bases to trimming and J lost 4 bases, with 20 bases between them. CDR1 is SGHTA and CDR2 is FQGTGA in the germline V gene. The CDR3 length is 18 residues. The CDR3 DNA follows: TGTGCCAGCAGCTTACAAGGTCGTGTGGGGCGCGGCACCGGGGAGCTGTTTTTT. Protein: CASSLQGRVGRGTGELFF.

J is TRBJ2-7 and V is TRBV2; no clear D. This CDR3 contains 14 residues. Trimming cost V 3 bases and J 3 bases, with 12 bases left between them. Germline V gene sequence: CDR1 SNHLY, CDR2 FYNNEI. CDR3 region: CASSDRFSFYEQYF. DNA of the CDR3: TGTGCCAGCAGTGATCGATTCAGTTTCTACGAGCAGTACTTC.

V gene TRBV7-6 combines with J gene TRBJ1-2; TRBD1 matches 7 bases. This CDR3 has 15 amino acids. The J segment lost 0 bases and the V segment lost 1 base, leaving 2 bases of the junction unmatched. Germline V gene data show CDR1 as SGHVS and CDR2 as FNYEAQ. CDR3 nucleotide sequence: TGTGCCAGCAGCTTAGGACAGGGCCCTAACTATGGCTACACCTTC. It encodes CASSLGQGPNYGYTF. Filled out from reference TRBV7-6 and TRBJ1-2, the complete variable domain reads GAGVSQSPRYKVTKRGQDVALRCDPISGHVSLYWYRQALGQGPEFLTYFNYEAQQDKSGLPNDRFSAERPEGSISTLTIQRTEQRDSAMYRCASSLGQGPNYGYTFGSGTRLTVV.